The 18 T cell receptor beta chains listed next were all sequenced from one sample in a study of cytomegalovirus exposure and HLA in healthy donors. Both 60 Vbeta primers and 13 Jbeta primers went into the PCR. Some clones are missing from TCRdb's copy, which holds only in-frame ones; the method was immunoSEQ multiplex PCR. Counted here are 95,000 to 130,000 clones, 60% to 70% occurring once; the ten biggest clones make up 8.5% to 9.5%. The sample was PBMCs. The source of these receptors is a woman in her forties in good health and CMV-seropositive.

This chain links TRBV27 with TRBJ2-2, with D unresolved. The CDR3 totals 12 residues. V was pared by 6 bases and J by 4 bases, with 6 bases between. Per the germline V gene, CDR1 is MNHEY and CDR2 is SMNVEV (reference sequence). The CDR3 here is CASSRGTGELFF. DNA of the CDR3: TGTGCCAGCAGCAGAGGCACCGGGGAGCTGTTTTTT.

This clone came up a few times. CDR3 in amino acids: CASSGLAGGNGELFF. The CDR3 nucleotides are TGTGCCAGCAGCGGACTAGCGGGAGGAAACGGGGAGCTGTTTTTT. V gene TRBV9 combines with J gene TRBJ2-2, with TRBD2 identical over 13 bases. After removal of 3 bases from V and 7 bases from J, the junction contained 3 bases not matched to a gene. The CDR3 covers 15 residues. Germline CDR1 SGDLS, CDR2 YYNGEE.

This clone has more than one count but fewer than ten. The genes are TRBV5-1 and TRBJ1-5, with unresolved D. The CDR3 contains 14 residues. The V and J ends lost 0 bases and 7 bases respectively, with 11 bases between them. Germline loops: CDR1 SGHRS, CDR2 YFSETQ. This CDR3 reads CASSLEEGSQPQHF. For the CDR3, the DNA is TGCGCCAGCAGCTTGGAGGAGGGTTCACAGCCCCAGCATTTT.

V usage is TRBV6-5 and J usage is TRBJ2-3; 7 nucleotides align to TRBD2. Per the germline V gene, CDR1 is MNHEY and CDR2 is SVGAGI. This CDR3 spans 15 amino acids. Trimming removed 3 bases from V and 2 bases from J; junction bases left unmatched: 5. The CDR3 region has the DNA TGTGCCAGCAGTTATTACGGGAGGAACACAGATACGCAGTATTTT. Translation gives CASSYYGRNTDTQYF.

CDR3 amino acids: CAARGTSGQETQYF. The CDR3 DNA reads as TGTGCCGCCCGGGGGACTAGCGGGCAAGAGACCCAGTACTTC. The chain is built from TRBV2 and TRBJ2-5; TRBD2 aligns across 12 bases. V was clipped by 11 bases and J by 2 bases; unmatched bases: 6. CDR3 length equals 14 residues. Germline CDR1 is SNHLY and CDR2 is FYNNEI.

As for this clone: The junction shows a germline mismatch at one end, possibly a read error. CDR3 region: CSSSLGGTIDEAFF. DNA of the CDR3: TGTTCCAGCAGCTTAGGTGGGACTATAGATGAAGCTTTCTTT. The chain joins TRBV7-9 to TRBJ1-1; D is perhaps TRBD1 (5 bases). Germline V gives CDR1 SEHNR, CDR2 FQNEAQ (reference sequence). The CDR3 length is 14 residues. Supplemented by reference TRBV7-9 and TRBJ1-1, the full variable domain reads DTGVSQNPRHKITKRGQNVTFRCDPISEHNRLYWYRQTLGQGPEFLTYFQNEAQLEKSRLLSDRFSAERPKGSFSTLEIQRTEQGDSAMYLCSSSLGGTIDEAFFGQGTRLTVV.

This clone was picked up a small number of times. The V gene is TRBV5-6, the J gene TRBJ1-1, with D possibly being TRBD1 (6 bases). The CDR3 is 14 residues long. Germline V lookup: CDR1 SGHDT, CDR2 YYEEEE. Trimming pared 2 bases from V and 2 bases from J, leaving 10 bases between. The CDR3 region is CASSFRTANTEAFF. CDR3 nucleotide sequence: TGTGCCAGCAGCTTTAGGACAGCTAACACTGAAGCTTTCTTT.

The J gene is TRBJ2-1, the V gene TRBV7-9; D is ambiguous. Germline V gene data show CDR1 as SEHNR and CDR2 as FQNEAQ (reference sequence). V was shortened by 4 bases and J by 7 bases, with 8 bases between the two germline ends. CDR3 length equals 12 residues. CDR3 loop: CASSSEHNEQFF. The CDR3 DNA sequence: TGTGCCAGCAGCTCAGAACATAATGAGCAGTTCTTC.

This chain connects TRBV14 to TRBJ2-1, with 7 bases identical to TRBD1. The junction had 7 bases not matched to a gene; V was cut back by 3 bases and J by 8 bases. This CDR3 is 14 amino acids long. Germline V gene data show CDR1 as SGHDN and CDR2 as FVKESK. The CDR3 nucleotides are TGTGCCAGCAGCCAGAGACAGGGTTGGGATGAGCAGTTCTTC. Residues: CASSQRQGWDEQFF.

This chain uses TRBV5-1 with TRBJ1-1; D is perhaps TRBD1 (5 bases). CDR1 SGHRS and CDR2 YFSETQ come from the germline V gene. This CDR3 region has 14 residues. Trimming took 4 bases from V and 9 from J, leaving 19 bases between them. Written as DNA, the CDR3 is TGCGCCAGCAGCCCCCAAAACGGGGGGTTTAAAGCTTTCTTT. Encoded protein: CASSPQNGGFKAFF.

Only a few counts were recorded for this clone. The chain employs TRBV30 and TRBJ2-7; 10 nucleotides agree with TRBD1. The CDR3 runs to 16 residues. CDR1 and CDR2 (germline): GTSNPN, SVGIG (reference sequence). Trimming cost V 7 bases and J 5 bases; bases outside gene matches: 17. The DNA for the CDR3 is TGTGCCTCCCCACTTAGTGGCGGGACAGGGGTTAACGAGCAGTACTTC. It yields the protein CASPLSGGTGVNEQYF.

CDR3 nucleotides: TGTGCCAGCAGTTTAGAGGAAGGGGGCCTTAACTATGGCTACACCTTC. Its protein is CASSLEEGGLNYGYTF. This chain links TRBV28 with TRBJ1-2; 7 bases align to TRBD1. V dropped 2 bases and J dropped 1; count of bases not matched to a gene: 7. CDR3 length: 16 residues. Germline loops: CDR1 MDHEN, CDR2 SYDVKM.

V is TRBV4-1 and J is TRBJ1-1, with unresolved D. V was trimmed by 4 bases and J by 1 base, leaving 10 bases between them. The CDR3 extends over 14 amino acids. CDR1 MGHRA and CDR2 YSYEKL come from the germline V gene. The CDR3, as DNA: TGCGCCAGCAGCCCTGAGGTGGGGAACACTGAAGCTTTCTTT. Its translation is CASSPEVGNTEAFF.

As to this clone: Germline and junction disagree at one end, which may indicate a read error. This chain joins TRBV7-9 and TRBJ2-7; 10 bases map to TRBD2. The CDR3 is made up of 19 amino acids. In germline, CDR1 is SEHNR, CDR2 FQNEAQ (reference sequence). The CDR3 here is CSSSLGSTSGILRHLEQYF. The DNA of the CDR3 is TGTTCCAGCAGCTTAGGAAGCACTAGCGGGATATTACGCCACCTCGAGCAGTACTTC.

A single count supports this clone. The chain has TRBV30 and TRBJ1-1; perhaps TRBD1 as D (5 bases). The CDR3 contains 13 residues. Germline V gene sequence: CDR1 GTSNPN, CDR2 SVGIG (reference sequence). V shed 7 bases and J shed 0 bases, with 12 bases lying between them. This CDR3 is CASPAGLNTEAFF. The CDR3 DNA reads as TGTGCCTCCCCAGCAGGGCTGAACACTGAAGCTTTCTTT. The full variable domain, its missing parts supplied by reference TRBV30 and TRBJ1-1, is SQTIHQWPATLVQPVGSPLSLECTVEGTSNPNLYWYRQAAGRGLQLLFYSVGIGQISSEVPQNLSASRPQDRQFILSSKKLLLSDSGFYLCASPAGLNTEAFFGQGTRLTVV.

V usage is TRBV27 and J usage is TRBJ2-7, with 7 bases matching TRBD2. CDR1 is MNHEY and CDR2 is SMNVEV in the germline V gene (reference sequence). The ends lost 2 bases at V and 5 bases at J; junction bases unmatched: 6. This CDR3 is built from 14 residues. Written as DNA, the CDR3 is TGTGCCAGCAGTTTACGGGGGGTATCGAACGAGCAGTACTTC. Amino acid sequence: CASSLRGVSNEQYF.

The rearrangement joins TRBV4-2 to TRBJ1-3; D is possibly TRBD1 (6 bases). Trimming removed 3 bases at V and 2 bases at J, with 14 bases between. CDR3 length: 16 amino acids. The germline V gene encodes CDR1 LGHNA and CDR2 YNFKEQ. CDR3 loop: CASSQDRQDAGNTIYF. The DNA of the CDR3 is TGTGCCAGCAGCCAGGACCGACAGGACGCTGGAAACACCATATATTTT.

V is TRBV29-1 and J is TRBJ2-1; 12 bases are a match to TRBD2. Germline V gives CDR1 SQVTM, CDR2 ANQGSEA. The CDR3 spans 15 residues. V was pared by 4 bases and J by 5 bases, with 6 bases of the junction left unmatched. The CDR3 loop is CSVGGGTSGHNEQFF. The CDR3 nucleotides read TGCAGCGTTGGGGGGGGGACTAGCGGGCACAATGAGCAGTTCTTC.